The 21 T cell receptor beta chains given below trace back to one sample, sequenced in a study of monozygotic twins with inflammatory bowel disease. Reprocessing the 5' RACE reads, TCRdb reports a single entry for every CDR3 protein and omits DNA. This sample's clone table lists around 450,000 distinct CDR3 sequences. Sequences were obtained from blood. The origin of the receptors is a human donor with ulcerative colitis or Crohn's disease, or a healthy co-twin of an affected twin (not recorded which).

The rearrangement links TRBV5-1 to TRBJ2-1. The CDR3 runs to 14 residues. Germline CDR1 is SGHRS and CDR2 is YFSETQ. This CDR3 is CASSLEGSYNEQFF.

The genes are TRBV5-6 and TRBJ2-6; TCRdb gives TRBD1 as the D gene, but with no DNA this cannot be confirmed. Germline V gene lookup returns CDR1 SGHDT and CDR2 YYEEEE. The CDR3 sequence is 18 residues long. This CDR3 is CASSPWSGVFSGANVLTF. Together with reference TRBV5-6 and TRBJ2-6, the CDR3 gives the full variable domain: DAGVTQSPTHLIKTRGQQVTLRCSPKSGHDTVSWYQQALGQGPQFIFQYYEEEERQRGNFPDRFSGHQFPNYSSELNVNALLLGDSALYLCASSPWSGVFSGANVLTFGAGSRLTVL.

The rearrangement joins TRBV5-4 to TRBJ2-1; TCRdb outputs TRBD2, but without DNA this stays unchecked. Germline V CDR1 and CDR2: SGHNT, YYREEE (reference sequence). The CDR3 runs 15 residues. CDR3 protein: CASTDTGLADAEQFF. Full variable domain (rest looked up from reference TRBV5-4 and TRBJ2-1): ETGVTQSPTHLIKTRGQQVTLRCSSQSGHNTVSWYQQALGQGPQFIFQYYREEENGRGNFPPRFSGLQFPNYSSELNVNALELDDSALYLCASTDTGLADAEQFFGPGTRLTVL.

The chain is built from TRBV4-1 and TRBJ2-3; TCRdb's assignment of TRBD1 cannot be checked, as there is no DNA. The CDR3 contains 14 residues. Looked up from germline, CDR1 is MGHRA and CDR2 is YSYEKL. The CDR3 spells CASSQLPVTDTQYF.

The chain recombines TRBV19 with TRBJ1-1. Germline CDR1 LNHDA, CDR2 SQIVND (reference sequence). This CDR3 is built from 13 residues. This CDR3 is CASQTALNTEAFF.

The rearrangement links TRBV20-1 to TRBJ1-1. The CDR3 is 11 residues long. Germline CDR1 DFQATT, CDR2 SNEGSKA (reference sequence). This CDR3 reads CSASDFDRAFF.

The chain carries TRBV20-1 and TRBJ2-2; TCRdb's D call, TRBD1, is unchecked because there is no DNA. The CDR3 has 15 amino acids. CDR1 is DFQATT and CDR2 is SNEGSKA in the germline V gene (reference sequence). The CDR3 is CSAAPVGGGSGELFF.

V gene TRBV20-1 combines with J gene TRBJ2-1; TCRdb calls TRBD2, which cannot be checked without DNA. The CDR3 is made up of 18 amino acids. Germline assignment: CDR1 DFQATT and CDR2 SNEGSKA (reference sequence). This chain's CDR3 is CSARGWIQRALNDNEQFF.

CDR3 amino acids: CASSVLAGGKPFF. The genes are TRBV7-3 and TRBJ2-1; TCRdb proposes TRBD2, but this gene call is untestable without DNA. The germline V gene encodes CDR1 SGHTA and CDR2 FQGTGA. CDR3 length: 13 amino acids.

The chain joins TRBV5-1 to TRBJ1-6; as DNA is missing, the TRBD1 call by TCRdb cannot be tested. Germline V CDR1 and CDR2: SGHRS, YFSETQ. The length of the CDR3 is 14 residues. CDR3 region: CASSLTQGNSPLHF.

The chain is built from TRBV12-3 or TRBV12-4 and TRBJ2-3. CDR3 length: 13 amino acids. The CDR3: CASSSTSTDTQYF.

The V call is TRBV13, the J call TRBJ2-1. The CDR3 is 13 residues long. Germline V gene sequence: CDR1 PRHDT, CDR2 FYEKMQ (reference sequence). This CDR3 reads CASSPKSYNEQFF.

V and J are TRBV5-1 and TRBJ1-2; TCRdb returns TRBD1, unconfirmable since there is no DNA. Germline loops: CDR1 SGHRS, CDR2 YFSETQ. The CDR3 has 14 amino acids. The CDR3 here is CASSLGQGNYGYTF.

The V gene is TRBV12-3 or TRBV12-4, the J gene TRBJ1-5; TCRdb indicates TRBD1, and absent DNA this call remains unverified. CDR3 length: 17 residues. The CDR3 loop is CASSLSGGTRSNQPQHF.

The genes are TRBV7-9 and TRBJ1-1; TCRdb lists TRBD1, though no DNA is available to test this call. Germline CDR1 and CDR2: SEHNR and FQNEAQ (reference sequence). The CDR3 length is 15 residues. The CDR3 loop is CASSLGDRENTEAFF.

This chain connects TRBV7-3 to TRBJ2-3; with no DNA, the TCRdb D assignment of TRBD2 cannot be verified. Per germline, CDR1 SGHTA and CDR2 FQGTGA. This CDR3 comprises 12 residues. This CDR3 is CASSPNGDTQYF.

This chain joins TRBV4-3 and TRBJ2-3. This CDR3 is 13 amino acids long. Germline values: CDR1 LGHNA, CDR2 YSLEER. CDR3 loop: CASSRVRADTQYF.

The V call is TRBV6-2 or TRBV6-3, the J call TRBJ2-7; TCRdb gives TRBD1 as the D gene, but with no DNA this cannot be confirmed. This CDR3 is 17 amino acids long. CDR1 and CDR2 (germline): MNHEY, SVGEGT. CDR3 region: CASSSPSRQGRGYEQYF.

The J gene is TRBJ2-7, the V gene TRBV20-1; absent DNA, TCRdb's TRBD1 call cannot be checked. Germline V gene lookup returns CDR1 DFQATT and CDR2 SNEGSKA (reference sequence). The CDR3 runs 16 residues. CDR3 loop: CSARAGAKRGGYEQYF.

The chain links TRBV10-3 to TRBJ2-2; the TCRdb D gene call, TRBD2, has no DNA to confirm it. The CDR3 is 14 amino acids. Germline V lookup: CDR1 ENHRY, CDR2 SYGVKD. The CDR3 spells CAITRGLATGELFF.

This chain uses TRBV24-1 with TRBJ1-2; no DNA is available, so the TRBD1 call from TCRdb remains unchecked. The germline CDR1 and CDR2 sequences are KGHDR and SFDVKD. The CDR3 extends over 17 amino acids. The CDR3: CATSEPGRQGWDYGYTF.